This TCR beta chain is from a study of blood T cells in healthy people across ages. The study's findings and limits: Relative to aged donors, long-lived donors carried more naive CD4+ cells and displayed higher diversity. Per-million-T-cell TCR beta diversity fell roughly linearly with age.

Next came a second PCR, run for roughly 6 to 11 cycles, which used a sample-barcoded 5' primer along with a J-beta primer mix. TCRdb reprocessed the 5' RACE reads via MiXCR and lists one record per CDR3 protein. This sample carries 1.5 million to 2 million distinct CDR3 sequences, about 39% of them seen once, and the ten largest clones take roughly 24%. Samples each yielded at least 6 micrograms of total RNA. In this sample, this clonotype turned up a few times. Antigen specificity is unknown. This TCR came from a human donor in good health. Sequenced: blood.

For the CDR3, the DNA is TGTGCCAGCAGCCAAGGATCTTCGGCGGGCTACGAGCAGTACTTC. Its translation: CASSQGSSAGYEQYF. The chain links TRBV4-2 to TRBJ2-4; TRBD2 is a possible D gene (5 bases). The DNA matches TRBJ2-7 better at its end, which makes the J call doubtful. Germline CDR1 reads LGHNA; CDR2 reads YNFKEQ. This CDR3 has 15 residues.